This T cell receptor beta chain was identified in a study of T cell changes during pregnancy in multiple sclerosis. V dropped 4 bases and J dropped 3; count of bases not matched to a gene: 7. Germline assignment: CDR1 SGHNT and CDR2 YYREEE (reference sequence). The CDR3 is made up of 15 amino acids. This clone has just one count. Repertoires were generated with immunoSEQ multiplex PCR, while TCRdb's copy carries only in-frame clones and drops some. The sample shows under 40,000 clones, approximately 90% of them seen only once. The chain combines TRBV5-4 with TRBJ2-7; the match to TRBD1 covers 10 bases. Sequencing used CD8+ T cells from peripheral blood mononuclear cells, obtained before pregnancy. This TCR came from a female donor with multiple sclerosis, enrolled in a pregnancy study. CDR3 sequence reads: CASSGGQGEDYEQYF. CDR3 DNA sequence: TGTGCCAGCAGCGGCGGACAGGGGGAAGACTACGAGCAGTACTTC.